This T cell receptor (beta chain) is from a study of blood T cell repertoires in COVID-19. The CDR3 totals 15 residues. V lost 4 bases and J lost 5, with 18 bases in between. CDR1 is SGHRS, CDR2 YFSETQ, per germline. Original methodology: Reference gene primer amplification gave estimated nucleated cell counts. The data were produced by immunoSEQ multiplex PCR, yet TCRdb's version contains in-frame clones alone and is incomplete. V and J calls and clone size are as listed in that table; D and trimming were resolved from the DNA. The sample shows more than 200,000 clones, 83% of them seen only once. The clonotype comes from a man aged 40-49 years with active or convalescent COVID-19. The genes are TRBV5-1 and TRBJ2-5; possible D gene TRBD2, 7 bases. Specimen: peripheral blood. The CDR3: CASSNPGGLTETQYF. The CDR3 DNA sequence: TGCGCCAGCAGCAATCCGGGGGGCTTGACGGAGACCCAGTACTTC.